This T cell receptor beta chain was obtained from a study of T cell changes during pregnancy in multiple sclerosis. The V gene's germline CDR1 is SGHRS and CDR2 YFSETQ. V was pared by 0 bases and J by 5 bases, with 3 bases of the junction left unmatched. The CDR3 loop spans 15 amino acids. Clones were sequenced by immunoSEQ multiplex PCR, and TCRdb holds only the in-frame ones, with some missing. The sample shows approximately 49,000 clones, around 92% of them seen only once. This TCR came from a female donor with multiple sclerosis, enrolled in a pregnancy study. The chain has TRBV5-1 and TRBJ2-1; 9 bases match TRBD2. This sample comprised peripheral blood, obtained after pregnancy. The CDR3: CASSLVASGNNEQFF. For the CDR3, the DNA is TGCGCCAGCAGCTTGGTGGCTAGCGGGAACAATGAGCAGTTCTTC.